These 32 T cell receptor beta chains were all obtained from the same sample, sequenced in a study of blood T cell repertoires in COVID-19 (dated by TCRdb to the early 2020s). The library was generated by the immunoSEQ multiplex PCR assay. In its TCRdb copy, this immuneACCESS table keeps in-frame sequences only and misses some clones. Where compared with another copy, unresolved V genes explain less than half of these, and the others have no known cause. The sample data list 85,000 to 120,000 clones, and approximately 90% of these were observed just once. Around 2% of the sample comes from the top ten. The sequencing input was peripheral blood. Receptor source: a man aged 50-59 years with active COVID-19.

The gene calls are TRBV4-2 and TRBJ2-3; 9 positions agree with TRBD1. The CDR3 has 17 residues. CDR1 is LGHNA, CDR2 YNFKEQ, per germline. V lost 4 bases, J lost 3 bases, and 11 bases stayed unmatched. CDR3 in amino acids: CASSPEPGQGSTDTQYF. The DNA for the CDR3 is TGTGCCAGCAGCCCCGAACCGGGACAGGGATCGACAGATACGCAGTATTTT.

CDR3 in DNA: TGTGCCAGCAGCCCAGCCAGGGGGCGGGGTGAGCAGTTCTTC. Translation gives CASSPARGRGEQFF. The rearrangement links TRBV7-2 to TRBJ2-1; 8 nucleotides match TRBD1. Germline V lookup: CDR1 SGHTA, CDR2 FQGNSA. V lost 5 bases to trimming and J lost 9 bases; unmatched junction nucleotides: 9. CDR3 size: 14 residues.

The rearrangement uses TRBV7-8 and TRBJ1-5, with D unresolved. This CDR3 region has 14 residues. CDR1 is SGHVS, CDR2 FQNEAQ, per germline. Deletions cut 5 bases from V and 5 bases from J, with 13 bases between. CDR3 in DNA: TGTGCCAGCAGCCGAGAGATTAGTTATCAGCCCCAGCATTTT. Translated, it gives CASSREISYQPQHF.

The chain joins TRBV5-6 to TRBJ1-6; TRBD1 matches 8 bases. The CDR3 has 15 amino acids. Germline V lookup: CDR1 SGHDT, CDR2 YYEEEE. V dropped 2 bases and J dropped 11; count of bases not matched to a gene: 9. The CDR3 coding sequence is TGTGCCAGCAGCTTTGCAGGGGGCAACGGCGCACCCCTCCACTTT. Translated: CASSFAGGNGAPLHF.

A word on this clone: Other DNA variants within this sample encode the same CDR3. The chain is built from TRBV29-1 and TRBJ1-5; TRBD1 aligns across 11 bases. This CDR3 contains 15 residues. Trimming removed 5 bases from V and 2 bases from J; junction bases left unmatched: 5. CDR1 SQVTM and CDR2 ANQGSEA come from the germline V gene. The DNA for the CDR3 is TGCAGCGTTACACAGGGACAGGGGGGCAATCAGCCCCAGCATTTT. Its translation is CSVTQGQGGNQPQHF.

This sequence joins TRBV3-1 (or the pseudogene TRBV3-2) and TRBJ1-4; 9 bases align to TRBD1. This CDR3 has 14 amino acids. The junction had 4 bases not matched to a gene; V was cut back by 0 bases and J by 11 bases. CDR1 is LGHDT and CDR2 is YNNKEL in the germline V gene (reference sequence). CDR3 sequence: CASSQDWDREKLFF. The CDR3 bases are TGTGCCAGCAGCCAAGATTGGGACAGGGAGAAACTGTTTTTT.

The chain recombines TRBV11-2 with TRBJ1-1, with D possibly being TRBD1 (6 bases). Germline CDR1 and CDR2: SGHAT and FQNNGV. Trimming stripped 5 bases from V and 6 bases from J, with 16 bases between. The CDR3 sequence is 14 residues long. CDR3 in amino acids: CASSPGLGQPEAFF. CDR3 nucleotides: TGTGCCAGCAGCCCGGGCTTAGGACAGCCTGAAGCTTTCTTT.

Notes on this clone: In the same sample, other DNA sequences code for this CDR3. This CDR3 is CASSRNRVGNQPQHF. CDR3 DNA sequence: TGTGCCAGCAGCCGGAACAGGGTGGGCAATCAGCCCCAGCATTTT. The rearrangement joins TRBV6-5 to TRBJ1-5; D perhaps matches TRBD1 (6 bases). Trimming took 6 bases from V and 2 from J, leaving 14 bases between them. Germline V gene data show CDR1 as MNHEY and CDR2 as SVGAGI. The CDR3 extends over 15 amino acids.

The V gene is TRBV4-1, the J gene TRBJ1-4, with D perhaps matching TRBD1 (6 bases). CDR1 MGHRA and CDR2 YSYEKL come from the germline V gene. With 4 bases removed from V and 4 bases from J, the gap between germline ends came to 10 bases. CDR3 length equals 14 residues. For the CDR3, the DNA is TGCGCCAGCAGCCCCCACAGGGATAATGAAAAACTGTTTTTT. As protein: CASSPHRDNEKLFF.

The J gene is TRBJ2-2, the V gene TRBV7-9, with TRBD2 matching over 8 bases. V dropped 1 base and J dropped 6; count of bases not matched to a gene: 7. This CDR3 spans 16 amino acids. Germline-derived CDR1 and CDR2 are SEHNR and FQNEAQ (reference sequence). CDR3 in amino acids: CASSLVNGGGAGELFF. DNA for the CDR3: TGTGCCAGCAGCTTAGTGAACGGGGGGGGCGCCGGGGAGCTGTTTTTT. The whole variable domain, filled in from reference TRBV7-9 and TRBJ2-2, reads DTGVSQNPRHKITKRGQNVTFRCDPISEHNRLYWYRQTLGQGPEFLTYFQNEAQLEKSRLLSDRFSAERPKGSFSTLEIQRTEQGDSAMYLCASSLVNGGGAGELFFGEGSRLTVL.

Only one count was recorded for this clone. This chain links TRBV29-1 with TRBJ1-2; TRBD1 might be the D (6 bases). Trimming cost V 6 bases and J 4 bases, with 15 bases left between them. The CDR3 has 13 amino acids. CDR1 SQVTM and CDR2 ANQGSEA come from the germline V gene. CDR3: CSVGRTVGYGYTF. The CDR3 bases are TGCAGCGTGGGAAGGACAGTTGGCTATGGCTACACCTTC.

The rearrangement joins TRBV10-3 to TRBJ1-4; D perhaps matches TRBD1 (6 bases). CDR1 is ENHRY and CDR2 is SYGVKD in the germline V gene. Deletions cut 6 bases from V and 4 bases from J, with 9 bases between. The CDR3 length is 13 residues. CDR3 loop: CAIRQGFNEKLFF. The CDR3, as DNA: TGTGCCATCAGGCAGGGGTTTAATGAAAAACTGTTTTTT.

This chain links TRBV6-5 with TRBJ1-2; 7 nucleotides align to TRBD1. This CDR3 is built from 14 residues. In germline, CDR1 is MNHEY, CDR2 SVGAGI. The V segment lost 10 bases and the J segment 3 bases; nucleotides outside the gene matches: 11. The CDR3 bases are TGTGCCACTCGCCCCCCGGACAGGTACTATGGCTACACCTTC. This sequence encodes CATRPPDRYYGYTF.

The rearrangement uses TRBV19 and TRBJ2-3; no definite D call. Trimming took 8 bases from V and 0 from J, leaving 18 bases between them. The CDR3 is 16 residues long. CDR1 is LNHDA and CDR2 is SQIVND in the germline V gene (reference sequence). CDR3 coding DNA: TGTGCCAGTCGAAAGGAGCTCGGATCTAGCACAGATACGCAGTATTTT. This codes for CASRKELGSSTDTQYF.

V and J are TRBV27 and TRBJ2-1; 10 bases are shared with TRBD2. CDR1 is MNHEY, CDR2 SMNVEV, per germline (reference sequence). The CDR3 extends over 15 amino acids. V lost 3 bases, J lost 7 bases, and 6 bases stayed unmatched. CDR3 amino acids: CASSFKAGGRNEQFF. In DNA form, the CDR3 reads TGTGCCAGCAGTTTTAAAGCGGGGGGGCGAAATGAGCAGTTCTTC.

This chain joins TRBV6-5 and TRBJ2-3; a possible D gene is TRBD1 (7 bases). The CDR3 length is 15 residues. V lost 5 bases and J 1 base, leaving 13 bases between the germline ends. Per germline, CDR1 MNHEY and CDR2 SVGAGI. This CDR3 reads CASSQGGRGTDTQYF. CDR3 DNA: TGTGCCAGCAGTCAGGGGGGTCGGGGCACAGATACGCAGTATTTT.

This chain connects TRBV19 to TRBJ2-3; perhaps TRBD2 as D (5 bases). From germline, CDR1 is LNHDA and CDR2 SQIVND (reference sequence). V lost 4 bases and J lost 2, with 16 bases in between. The CDR3 is 16 residues long. CDR3 coding DNA: TGTGCCAGTAGTAGTCCCTATACTAGTTCCACAGATACGCAGTATTTT. Translation: CASSSPYTSSTDTQYF.

The chain carries TRBV4-1 and TRBJ2-3; 8 bases agree with TRBD2. V gave up 6 bases and J gave up 1 base; unmatched junction bases: 3. The germline gives CDR1 MGHRA, CDR2 YSYEKL. The CDR3 length is 14 residues. This chain's CDR3 is CASRRGVGTDTQYF. The CDR3 nucleotides read TGCGCCAGCAGGCGGGGGGTAGGCACAGATACGCAGTATTTT.

V usage is TRBV7-9 and J usage is TRBJ2-7; 9 bases match TRBD1. CDR1 is SEHNR and CDR2 is FQNEAQ in the germline V gene (reference sequence). V trimming: 2 bases; J trimming: 2 bases; junction bases outside the gene matches: 1. There are 14 residues in the CDR3. CDR3 loop: CASSLRDRAYEQYF. DNA of the CDR3: TGTGCCAGCAGCTTACGGGACAGGGCCTACGAGCAGTACTTC.

The chain employs TRBV30 and TRBJ2-2, with TRBD2 identical over 8 bases. The CDR3 totals 15 residues. Germline V gene lookup returns CDR1 GTSNPN and CDR2 SVGIG (reference sequence). J was trimmed by 3 bases and V by 8 bases; bases with no gene match: 11. CDR3 sequence (DNA): TGTGCCCACGAAAGCGGGGGTACCCACACCGGGGAGCTGTTTTTT. Its translation: CAHESGGTHTGELFF.

The chain couples TRBV12-3 or TRBV12-4 to TRBJ1-2; 9 nucleotides align to TRBD1. The ends lost 3 bases at V and 7 bases at J; junction bases unmatched: 3. The CDR3 covers 13 residues. The CDR3 DNA is TGTGCCAGCAGTTTGTACAGGGGGCTTGGCTACACCTTC. Its protein product is CASSLYRGLGYTF.

This chain connects TRBV7-2 to TRBJ1-2, with 7 bases identical to TRBD1. CDR1 is SGHTA and CDR2 is FQGNSA in the germline V gene. The CDR3 has 15 amino acids. The V segment lost 4 bases and the J segment 5 bases; nucleotides outside the gene matches: 10. CDR3 coding DNA: TGTGCCAGCAGCTCCCGCCGGGACAGCTCATATGGCTACACCTTC. Translated: CASSSRRDSSYGYTF.

The rearrangement joins TRBV19 to TRBJ2-5, with 11 nucleotides matching TRBD2. Germline lookup yields CDR1 LNHDA and CDR2 SQIVND (reference sequence). With 3 bases clipped from V and 2 bases from J, the junction kept 8 bases outside the gene matches. The CDR3 length is 17 residues. CDR3 region: CASSIGLAGGRQETQYF. CDR3 nucleotide sequence: TGTGCCAGTAGTATTGGGCTAGCGGGGGGTCGGCAAGAGACCCAGTACTTC.

V gene TRBV18 combines with J gene TRBJ2-2; D call uncertain. This CDR3 contains 13 residues. Germline V lookup: CDR1 KGHSH, CDR2 LQKENI. V was cut by 5 bases and J by 1 base, with 5 bases left in between. CDR3 in amino acids: CASSLQNTGELFF. The CDR3 DNA is TGTGCCAGCTCATTACAGAACACCGGGGAGCTGTTTTTT.

The chain uses TRBV11-2 and TRBJ2-1; 11 nucleotides line up with TRBD1. This CDR3 region has 15 residues. CDR1 is SGHAT and CDR2 is FQNNGV in the germline V gene. V lost 4 bases to trimming and J lost 10 bases; unmatched junction nucleotides: 9. The chain's CDR3 is CASSSNGQGAREQFF. Here the CDR3 DNA reads TGTGCCAGCAGCTCAAACGGACAGGGGGCGAGAGAGCAGTTCTTC.

V is TRBV4-3 and J is TRBJ1-4; D is ambiguous. CDR3 length: 15 amino acids. Trimming stripped 2 bases from V and 4 bases from J, with 11 bases between. Germline lookup yields CDR1 LGHNA and CDR2 YSLEER. This chain's CDR3 is CASSQLTNFNEKLFF. The DNA for the CDR3 is TGCGCCAGCAGCCAACTAACCAACTTTAATGAAAAACTGTTTTTT.

The count of this clone is one. This chain's CDR3 is CASNARTGGLANNEQFF. The CDR3 DNA reads TGTGCCAGCAATGCGAGAACCGGGGGGCTAGCTAACAATGAGCAGTTCTTC. V gene TRBV2 combines with J gene TRBJ2-1, with D perhaps TRBD2 (7 bases). From germline, CDR1 is SNHLY and CDR2 FYNNEI. The CDR3 loop spans 17 amino acids. V was cut by 7 bases and J by 5 bases, with 24 bases left in between.

DNA for the CDR3: TGTGCCAGCAGCTTAGGGGGGGTTGAGCAGTTCTTC. Translating gives CASSLGGVEQFF. The chain links TRBV11-2 to TRBJ2-1; perhaps TRBD2 as D (6 bases). The germline CDR1 and CDR2 sequences are SGHAT and FQNNGV. With 1 base removed from V and 9 bases from J, the gap between germline ends came to 7 bases. There are 12 residues in the CDR3.

This clone was seen more than once but under ten times. The CDR3: CASSYQGANQPQHF. In nucleotides, the CDR3 is TGTGCCAGCAGCTATCAGGGGGCAAATCAGCCCCAGCATTTT. The chain employs TRBV7-2 and TRBJ1-5; 8 bases map to TRBD1. Germline CDR1 is SGHTA and CDR2 is FQGNSA. With V trimmed by 4 bases and J by 4 bases, 3 bases remained unmatched. CDR3 length: 14 amino acids.

The sample holds one count of this clone. This chain connects TRBV5-1 to TRBJ1-1, with TRBD1 matching 9 bases. Trimming removed 3 bases from V and 1 base from J; junction bases left unmatched: 7. Per the germline V gene, CDR1 is SGHRS and CDR2 is YFSETQ. The CDR3 totals 16 residues. In DNA, the CDR3 is TGCGCCAGCAGCTCTCGTACAGGGGGCTGGAACACTGAAGCTTTCTTT. Amino acids: CASSSRTGGWNTEAFF.

V usage is TRBV5-1 and J usage is TRBJ1-2; D ambiguous. CDR1 SGHRS and CDR2 YFSETQ come from the germline V gene. V lost 4 bases, J lost 4 bases, and 20 bases lay in between. The CDR3 runs to 16 residues. The CDR3 DNA sequence: TGCGCCAGCAGCCCGGCCGGGCAGTCGGGAAGCTATGGCTACACCTTC. Translated: CASSPAGQSGSYGYTF.

DNA for the CDR3: TGTGCCAGCAGCCCTCTGGGGGGGGTGGAGTATGAGCAGTTCTTC. It codes for CASSPLGGVEYEQFF. The chain has TRBV7-2 and TRBJ2-1; 7 nucleotides match TRBD2. This CDR3 is built from 15 residues. Trimming removed 5 bases from V and 8 bases from J; junction bases left unmatched: 12. Germline CDR1 reads SGHTA; CDR2 reads FQGNSA.